This record concerns one T cell receptor (beta chain) sequence. Its antigen is currently unknown. Clones were sequenced by immunoSEQ multiplex PCR, and TCRdb holds only the in-frame ones, with some missing. The table lists 15,000 or so clones, around four fifths of them singletons. The data were obtained in a study of T cells in localized non-small cell lung cancer. This CDR3 has 14 residues. CDR1 is MNHEY, CDR2 SMNVEV, per germline (reference sequence). The germline V and J ends were trimmed by 8 bases and 5 bases, with 16 bases remaining between them. General study findings and limits: Tumor samples were not multi-region, leaving intratumor heterogeneity unexcluded. Uninvolved adjacent lung showed higher T cell clonality than tumor. Paired adjacent lung recovered a median about 61 of the top 100 tumor clones.

The V gene is TRBV27, the J gene TRBJ1-5; tentatively, D is TRBD1 (5 bases). The sequences come from peripheral blood, collected before any cancer treatment. The clonotype was recovered from a male donor older than 55 with stage III lung adenocarcinoma. The CDR3: CASGRDGAHQPQHF. The CDR3 nucleotides read TGTGCCAGCGGAAGGGACGGAGCACATCAGCCCCAGCATTTT.